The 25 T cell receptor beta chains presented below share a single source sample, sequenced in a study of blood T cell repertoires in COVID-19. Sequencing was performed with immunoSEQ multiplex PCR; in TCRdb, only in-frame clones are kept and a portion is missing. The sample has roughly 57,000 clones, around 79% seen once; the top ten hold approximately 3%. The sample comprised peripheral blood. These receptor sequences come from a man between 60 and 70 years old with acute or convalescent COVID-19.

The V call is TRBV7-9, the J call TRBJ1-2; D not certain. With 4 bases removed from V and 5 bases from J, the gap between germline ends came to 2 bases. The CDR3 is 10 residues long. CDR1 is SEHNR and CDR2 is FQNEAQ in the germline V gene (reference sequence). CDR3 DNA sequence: TGTGCCAGCAGCTCGTATGGCTACACCTTC. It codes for CASSSYGYTF.

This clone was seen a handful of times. CDR3 protein: CASSSRGSYNSPLHF. For the CDR3, the DNA is TGTGCCAGCAGTAGTCGGGGTAGTTATAATTCACCCCTCCACTTT. This sequence joins TRBV27 and TRBJ1-6, with D uncertain. Germline assignment: CDR1 MNHEY and CDR2 SMNVEV (reference sequence). The CDR3 contains 15 residues. Trimming removed 5 bases at V and 4 bases at J, with 12 bases between.

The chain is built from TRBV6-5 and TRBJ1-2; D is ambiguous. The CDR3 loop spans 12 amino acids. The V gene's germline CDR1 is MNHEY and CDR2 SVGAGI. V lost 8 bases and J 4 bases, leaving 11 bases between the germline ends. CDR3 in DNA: TGTGCCAGCTTTGCGGGCAGCTATGGCTACACCTTC. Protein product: CASFAGSYGYTF.

The CDR3 spells CASSLKGDTQYF. CDR3 nucleotides: TGTGCCAGCAGCTTAAAGGGGGATACGCAGTATTTT. The chain is built from TRBV7-2 and TRBJ2-3, with D possibly matching TRBD1 (5 bases). V was clipped by 2 bases and J by 6 bases, with 6 bases between them. This CDR3 region has 12 residues. Germline loops: CDR1 SGHTA, CDR2 FQGNSA.

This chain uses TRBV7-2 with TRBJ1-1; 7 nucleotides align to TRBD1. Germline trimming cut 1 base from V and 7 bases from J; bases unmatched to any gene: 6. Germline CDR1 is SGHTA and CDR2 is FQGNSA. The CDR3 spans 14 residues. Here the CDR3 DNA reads TGTGCCAGCAGCTTAGGCCCCAGGGGGAATGAAGCTTTCTTT. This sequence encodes CASSLGPRGNEAFF.

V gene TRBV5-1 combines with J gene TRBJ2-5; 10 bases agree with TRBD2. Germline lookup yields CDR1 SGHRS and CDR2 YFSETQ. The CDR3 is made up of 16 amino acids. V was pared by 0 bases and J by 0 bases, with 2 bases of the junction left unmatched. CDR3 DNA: TGCGCCAGCAGCTTGGGAGCGGGGGGGCACCAAGAGACCCAGTACTTC. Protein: CASSLGAGGHQETQYF.

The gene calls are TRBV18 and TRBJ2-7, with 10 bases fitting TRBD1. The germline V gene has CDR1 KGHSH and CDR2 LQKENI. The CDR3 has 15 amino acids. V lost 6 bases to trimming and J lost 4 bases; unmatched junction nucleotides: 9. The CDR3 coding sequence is TGTGCCAGCTCTCCGAGACAGGGGGCTCAGTACGAGCAGTACTTC. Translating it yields CASSPRQGAQYEQYF.

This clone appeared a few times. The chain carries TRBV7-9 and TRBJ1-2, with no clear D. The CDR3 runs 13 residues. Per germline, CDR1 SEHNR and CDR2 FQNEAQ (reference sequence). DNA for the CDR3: TGTGCGTCTCAGCTGCAGGTTAACTATGGCTACACCTTC. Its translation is CASQLQVNYGYTF.

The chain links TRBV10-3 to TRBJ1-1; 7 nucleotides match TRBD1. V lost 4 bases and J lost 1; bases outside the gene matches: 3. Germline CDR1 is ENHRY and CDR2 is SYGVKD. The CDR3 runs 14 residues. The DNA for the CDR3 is TGTGCCATCAGTGGGGGACAGCCGAACACTGAAGCTTTCTTT. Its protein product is CAISGGQPNTEAFF.

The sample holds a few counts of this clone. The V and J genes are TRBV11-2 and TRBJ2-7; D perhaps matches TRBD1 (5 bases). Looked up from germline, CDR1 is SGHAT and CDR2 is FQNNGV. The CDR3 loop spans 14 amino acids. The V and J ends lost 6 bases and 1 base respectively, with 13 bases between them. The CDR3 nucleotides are TGTGCCAGCAGTCCACCTACAGGTTCCTACGAGCAGTACTTC. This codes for CASSPPTGSYEQYF.

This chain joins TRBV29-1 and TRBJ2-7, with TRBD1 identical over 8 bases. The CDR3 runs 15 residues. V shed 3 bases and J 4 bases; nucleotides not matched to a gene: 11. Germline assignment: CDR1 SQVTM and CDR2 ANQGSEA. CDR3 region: CSVEVVRQGSYEQYF. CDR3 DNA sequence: TGCAGCGTTGAGGTTGTGCGACAGGGGTCTTACGAGCAGTACTTC.

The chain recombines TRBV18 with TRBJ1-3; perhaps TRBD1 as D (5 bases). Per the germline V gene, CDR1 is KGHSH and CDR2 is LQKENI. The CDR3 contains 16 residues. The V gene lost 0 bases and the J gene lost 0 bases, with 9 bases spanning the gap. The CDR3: CASSPPGPISGNTIYF. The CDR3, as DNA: TGTGCCAGCTCACCACCGGGGCCTATCTCTGGAAACACCATATATTTT.

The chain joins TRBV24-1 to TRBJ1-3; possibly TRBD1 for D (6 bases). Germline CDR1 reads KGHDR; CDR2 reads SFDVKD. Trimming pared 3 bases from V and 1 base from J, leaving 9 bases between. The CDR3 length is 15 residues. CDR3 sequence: CATSDPTGSGNTIYF. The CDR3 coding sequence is TGTGCCACCAGTGATCCAACAGGGTCTGGAAACACCATATATTTT.

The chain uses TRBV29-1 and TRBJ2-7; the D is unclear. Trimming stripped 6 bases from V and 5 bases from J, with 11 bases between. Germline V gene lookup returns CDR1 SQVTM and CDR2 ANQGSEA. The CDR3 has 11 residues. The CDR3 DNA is TGCAGCGTGAAACTTGGTAACGAGCAGTACTTC. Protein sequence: CSVKLGNEQYF.

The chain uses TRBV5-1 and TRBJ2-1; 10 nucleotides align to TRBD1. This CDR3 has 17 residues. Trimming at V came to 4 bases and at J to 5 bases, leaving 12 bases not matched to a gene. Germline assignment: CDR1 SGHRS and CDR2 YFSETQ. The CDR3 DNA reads TGCGCCAGCAGCCCTGAACTCCCGGGACAGGGGAACAATGAGCAGTTCTTC. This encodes CASSPELPGQGNNEQFF. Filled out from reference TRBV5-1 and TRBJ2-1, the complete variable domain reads KAGVTQTPRYLIKTRGQQVTLSCSPISGHRSVSWYQQTPGQGLQFLFEYFSETQRNKGNFPGRFSGRQFSNSRSEMNVSTLELGDSALYLCASSPELPGQGNNEQFFGPGTRLTVL.

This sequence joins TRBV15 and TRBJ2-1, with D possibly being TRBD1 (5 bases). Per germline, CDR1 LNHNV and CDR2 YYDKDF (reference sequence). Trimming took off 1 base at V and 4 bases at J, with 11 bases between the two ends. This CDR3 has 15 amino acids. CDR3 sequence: CATSRAPGIYNEQFF. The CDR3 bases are TGTGCCACCAGCAGAGCGCCAGGGATTTACAATGAGCAGTTCTTC.

The CDR3 region is CASSLSGYEQYF. In nucleotides, the CDR3 is TGTGCCAGCAGTTTATCCGGCTACGAGCAGTACTTC. The gene calls are TRBV12-3 or TRBV12-4 and TRBJ2-7; D not resolved. The CDR3 sequence is 12 residues long. Deletions cut 2 bases from V and 3 bases from J, with 5 bases between.

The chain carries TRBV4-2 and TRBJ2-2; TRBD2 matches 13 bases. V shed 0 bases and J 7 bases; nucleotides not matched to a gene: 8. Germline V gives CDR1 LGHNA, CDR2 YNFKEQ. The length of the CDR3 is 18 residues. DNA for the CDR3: TGTGCCAGCAGCCAAGAAGGACTAGCGGGGGAGAGGGGCGGGGAGCTGTTTTTT. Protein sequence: CASSQEGLAGERGGELFF.

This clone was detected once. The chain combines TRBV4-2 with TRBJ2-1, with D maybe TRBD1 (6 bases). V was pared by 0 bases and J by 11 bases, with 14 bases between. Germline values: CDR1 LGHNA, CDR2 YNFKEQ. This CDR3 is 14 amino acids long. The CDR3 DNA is TGTGCCAGCAGCCAAGACCTGACAGGCTTGAAGCAGTTCTTC. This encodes CASSQDLTGLKQFF.

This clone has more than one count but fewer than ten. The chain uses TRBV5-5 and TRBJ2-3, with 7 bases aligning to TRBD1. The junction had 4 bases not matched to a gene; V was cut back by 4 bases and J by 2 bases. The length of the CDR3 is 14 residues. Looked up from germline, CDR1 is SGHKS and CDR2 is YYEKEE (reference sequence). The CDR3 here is CASSLDRATDTQYF. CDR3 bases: TGTGCCAGCAGCCTTGACAGGGCCACAGATACGCAGTATTTT.

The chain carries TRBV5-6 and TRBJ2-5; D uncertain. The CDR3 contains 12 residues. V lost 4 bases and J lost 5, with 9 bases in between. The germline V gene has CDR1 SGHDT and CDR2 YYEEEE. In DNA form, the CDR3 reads TGTGCCAGCAGCGGCCAGAGGGAGACCCAGTACTTC. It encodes CASSGQRETQYF.

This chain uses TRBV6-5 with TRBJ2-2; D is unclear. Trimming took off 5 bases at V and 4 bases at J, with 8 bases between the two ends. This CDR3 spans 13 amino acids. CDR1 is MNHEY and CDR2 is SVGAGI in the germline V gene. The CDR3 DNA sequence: TGTGCCAGCAGTAATCCGGGCACCGGGGAGCTGTTTTTT. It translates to CASSNPGTGELFF.

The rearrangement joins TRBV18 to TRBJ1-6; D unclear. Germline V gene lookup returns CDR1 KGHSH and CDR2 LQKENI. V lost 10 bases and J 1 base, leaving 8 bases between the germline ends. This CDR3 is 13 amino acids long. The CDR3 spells CATRDSYNSPLHF. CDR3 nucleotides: TGTGCCACCCGGGATTCCTATAATTCACCCCTCCACTTT.

Here the CDR3 DNA reads TGTGCCAGCAGTTCGGGGAACTGGCAGCCCCAGCATTTT. This codes for CASSSGNWQPQHF. The chain combines TRBV25-1 with TRBJ1-5; D call uncertain. Germline values: CDR1 MGHDK, CDR2 SYGVNS. Trimming pared 5 bases from V and 7 bases from J, leaving 12 bases between. The CDR3 length is 13 residues.

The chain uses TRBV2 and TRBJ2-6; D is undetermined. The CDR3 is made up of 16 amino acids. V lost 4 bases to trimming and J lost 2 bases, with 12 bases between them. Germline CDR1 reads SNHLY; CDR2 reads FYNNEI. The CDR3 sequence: CASSVDPQAGANVLTF. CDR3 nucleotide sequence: TGTGCCAGCAGTGTAGACCCCCAGGCTGGGGCCAACGTCCTGACTTTC.